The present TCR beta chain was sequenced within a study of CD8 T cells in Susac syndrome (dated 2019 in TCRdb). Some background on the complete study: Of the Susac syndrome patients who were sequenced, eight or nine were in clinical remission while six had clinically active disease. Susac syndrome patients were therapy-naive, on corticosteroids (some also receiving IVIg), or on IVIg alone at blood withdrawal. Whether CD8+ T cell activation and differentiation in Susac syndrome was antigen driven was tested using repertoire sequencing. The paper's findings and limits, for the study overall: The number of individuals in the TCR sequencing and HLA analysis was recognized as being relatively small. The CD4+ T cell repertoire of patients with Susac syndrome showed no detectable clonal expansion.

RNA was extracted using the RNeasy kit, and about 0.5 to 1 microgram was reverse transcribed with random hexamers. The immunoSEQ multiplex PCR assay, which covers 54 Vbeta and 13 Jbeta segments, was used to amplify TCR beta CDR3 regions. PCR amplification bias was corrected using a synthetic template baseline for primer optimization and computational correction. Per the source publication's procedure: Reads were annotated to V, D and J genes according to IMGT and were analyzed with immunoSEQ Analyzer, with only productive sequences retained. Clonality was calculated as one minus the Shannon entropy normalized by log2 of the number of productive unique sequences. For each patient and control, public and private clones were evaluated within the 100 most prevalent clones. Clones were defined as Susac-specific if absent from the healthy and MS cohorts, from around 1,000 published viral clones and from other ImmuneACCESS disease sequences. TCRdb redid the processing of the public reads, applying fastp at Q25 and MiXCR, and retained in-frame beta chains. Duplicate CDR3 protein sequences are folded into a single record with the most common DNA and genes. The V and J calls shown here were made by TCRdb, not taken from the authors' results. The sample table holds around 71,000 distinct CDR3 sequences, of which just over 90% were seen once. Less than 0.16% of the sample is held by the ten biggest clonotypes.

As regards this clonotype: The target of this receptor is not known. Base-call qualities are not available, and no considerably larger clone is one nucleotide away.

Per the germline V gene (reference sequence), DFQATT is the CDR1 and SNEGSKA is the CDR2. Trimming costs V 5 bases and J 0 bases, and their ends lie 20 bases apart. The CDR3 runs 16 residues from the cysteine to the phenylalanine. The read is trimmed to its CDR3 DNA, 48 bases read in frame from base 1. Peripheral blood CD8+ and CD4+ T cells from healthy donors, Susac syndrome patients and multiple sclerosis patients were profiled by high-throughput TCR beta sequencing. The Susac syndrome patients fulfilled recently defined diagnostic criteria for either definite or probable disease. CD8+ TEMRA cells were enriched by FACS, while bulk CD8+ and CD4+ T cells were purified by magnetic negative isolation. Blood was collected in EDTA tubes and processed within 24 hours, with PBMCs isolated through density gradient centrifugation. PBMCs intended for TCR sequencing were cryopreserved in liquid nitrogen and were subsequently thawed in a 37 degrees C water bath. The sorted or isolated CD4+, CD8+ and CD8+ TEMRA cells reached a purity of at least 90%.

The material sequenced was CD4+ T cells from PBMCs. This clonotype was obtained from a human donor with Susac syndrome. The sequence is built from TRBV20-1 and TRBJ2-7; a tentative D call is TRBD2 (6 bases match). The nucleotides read TGCAGTGCTCCTAAGCGGGCGACAGCGAGCTCCTACGAGCAGTACTTC. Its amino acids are CSAPKRATASSYEQYF.